This T cell receptor beta chain was captured by sequencing in a study of radiation and T cells in renal cell carcinoma. The CDR3 runs to 13 residues. Trimming pared 7 bases from V and 0 bases from J, leaving 8 bases between. Germline-derived CDR1 and CDR2 are ENHRY and SYGVKD. Profiling relied on immunoSEQ multiplex PCR, and the TCRdb table lists in-frame clones only, not all of them. Of around 140,000 clones in the sample, about 87% were seen once. Time point described: baseline pretreatment blood. Treatment in this sample: 15 Gy SBRT to primary tumor, nephrectomy 4 weeks later. Radiation-treated patients gave blood at baseline, week 2 and week 4.

J is TRBJ2-3 and V is TRBV10-3; a weak D match, TRBD2 (6 bases). Sequences were derived from blood, sampled from a patient whose treatment included radiotherapy and nephrectomy. This TCR was sampled from a woman aged 70 to 79 with renal cell carcinoma. The CDR3 loop is CAIMGTSTDTQYF. CDR3 nucleotide sequence: TGTGCCATCATGGGGACTAGCACAGATACGCAGTATTTT.